The T cell receptor beta chain under discussion was sequenced for a study of beta chain features in type 1 diabetes. Background on the study: Sorted cells from all samples, numbering 100 million to 120 million, were examined.

Overall study results and limits: Shortening of TCRB CDR3s, moderate but significant, appeared in all four CD4+ subsets of Type 1 diabetes patients. Here, the possible influence of HLA type (on TCRB rearrangement) remained unresolved. PCR could preferentially amplify shorter templates, alike in patients and controls.

Only a few counts were recorded for this clone. Its antigen remains unidentified. V was trimmed by 6 bases and J by 4 bases, leaving 19 bases between them. This CDR3 is built from 15 residues. Germline CDR1 MNHEY, CDR2 SMNVEV (reference sequence). cDNA synthesis used the whole RNA isolate, giving expressed TCRB sequences. Sequencing used immunoSEQ multiplex PCR; TCRdb keeps in-frame clones, though not all of them. In the table there are under 350,000 clones, about 13% of which are singletons. Markers CD45RO/CCR7/CD25/CD127/CD95/CD27 served to sort CD4+ naive, central memory, regulatory and stem cell-like memory cells.

This TCR was sampled from a man aged 25-45 years with type 1 diabetes. The sample consisted of naive CD4+ T cells from blood. J is TRBJ2-7 and V is TRBV27; TRBD1 is a possible D gene (6 bases). The CDR3 here is CASRVGTPLIYEQYF. The CDR3 nucleotides are TGTGCCAGCAGAGTTGGGACACCTCTAATATACGAGCAGTACTTC.